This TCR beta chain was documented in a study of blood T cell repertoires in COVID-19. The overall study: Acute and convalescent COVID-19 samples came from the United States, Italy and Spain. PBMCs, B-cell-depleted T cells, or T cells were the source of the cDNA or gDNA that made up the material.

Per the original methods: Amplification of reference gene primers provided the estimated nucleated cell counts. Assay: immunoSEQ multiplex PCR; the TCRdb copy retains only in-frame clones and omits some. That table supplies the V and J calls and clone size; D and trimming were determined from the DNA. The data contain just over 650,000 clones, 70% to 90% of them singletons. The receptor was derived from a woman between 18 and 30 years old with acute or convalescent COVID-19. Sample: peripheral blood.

The CDR3: CASSQVAGKDGYTF. CDR3 sequence (DNA): TGCGCCAGCAGCCAAGTTGCAGGGAAAGATGGCTACACCTTC. The chain recombines TRBV4-1 with TRBJ1-2; tentative D call: TRBD1 (5 bases). Deletions cut 1 base from V and 6 bases from J, with 12 bases between. Germline CDR1 is MGHRA and CDR2 is YSYEKL. The length of the CDR3 is 14 residues.